These 23 T cell receptor beta chains share one sample of origin, sequenced in a study of blood T cell repertoires in COVID-19 (dated by TCRdb to about 2020). Library preparation used the immunoSEQ multiplex PCR assay. The table comes from immuneACCESS by way of TCRdb, which keeps in-frame sequences with V and J called. Part of the clones is missing from these tables; in studies checked, under half for an unresolved V gene and the rest for unknown reasons. The table for this sample lists 150,000 to 200,000 clones; less than 85% of them were counted only once. Together, the top ten hold around 8.1% of the sample. The sample taken for sequencing was peripheral blood. The receptors were gathered from a woman aged 55 to 70 with COVID-19, enrolled during active disease.

V gene TRBV7-2 combines with J gene TRBJ1-4, with a possible D match to TRBD1 (6 bases). Trimming pared 11 bases from V and 8 bases from J, leaving 18 bases between. CDR3 size: 13 residues. Germline-derived CDR1 and CDR2 are SGHTA and FQGNSA. CDR3 loop: CAARTGPKEKLFF. CDR3 nucleotides: TGTGCCGCCCGAACAGGGCCGAAGGAAAAACTGTTTTTT.

The rearrangement links TRBV7-8 to TRBJ2-4; D is unclear. Trimming removed 1 base from V and 0 bases from J, with 7 bases in between. This CDR3 is built from 15 residues. CDR1 is SGHVS, CDR2 FQNEAQ, per germline. Here the CDR3 DNA reads TGTGCCAGCAGCTTAGGACTCGTAGCCAAAAACATTCAGTACTTC. This gives the protein CASSLGLVAKNIQYF. Combining the CDR3 with reference TRBV7-8 and TRBJ2-4 gives the whole variable domain GAGVSQSPRYKVAKRGQDVALRCDPISGHVSLFWYQQALGQGPEFLTYFQNEAQLDKSGLPSDRFFAERPEGSVSTLKIQRTQQEDSAVYLCASSLGLVAKNIQYFGAGTRLSVL.

The chain has TRBV4-1 and TRBJ2-2; D unresolved. Deletions cut 4 bases from V and 5 bases from J, with 5 bases between. Per germline, CDR1 MGHRA and CDR2 YSYEKL. The CDR3 consists of 12 residues. CDR3 coding DNA: TGCGCCAGCAGCCTTTATACCGGGGAGCTGTTTTTT. Residues: CASSLYTGELFF.

V is TRBV6-5 and J is TRBJ2-7, with D possibly matching TRBD1 (6 bases). CDR1 and CDR2 (germline): MNHEY, SVGAGI. CDR3 size: 13 residues. The V end was cut by 6 bases, the J end by 6 bases, with 15 bases between. CDR3 bases: TGTGCCAGCAGGTCCACAGGGCTCCGCGAGCAGTACTTC. Its protein is CASRSTGLREQYF.

The table lists this clone with a count of one. The chain uses TRBV6-6 and TRBJ2-3, with D maybe TRBD1 (6 bases). Germline CDR1 is MNHNY and CDR2 is SVGAGI (reference sequence). The CDR3 is 16 amino acids. The germline V and J ends were trimmed by 6 bases and 2 bases, with 18 bases remaining between them. CDR3 DNA: TGTGCCAGCAGCTCCCTAGGGGTGGGGGCCACAGATACGCAGTATTTT. Translating it yields CASSSLGVGATDTQYF.

This clone was seen only once. This chain links TRBV5-1 with TRBJ1-6, with D possibly TRBD1 on 5 matching bases. CDR3 size: 16 residues. The V gene lost 0 bases and the J gene lost 2 bases, with 9 bases spanning the gap. CDR1 SGHRS and CDR2 YFSETQ come from the germline V gene. The CDR3 is CASSLDGGTYNSPLHF. The CDR3 DNA is TGCGCCAGCAGCTTGGACGGGGGGACCTATAATTCACCCCTCCACTTT.

The CDR3 region is CASSPQKLNTEAFF. The DNA of the CDR3 is TGTGCCAGTAGTCCTCAGAAGTTGAACACTGAAGCTTTCTTT. The chain uses TRBV19 and TRBJ1-1; D unresolved. Between the trimmed V and J ends, which lost 5 bases and 0 bases, there was a span of 10 bases. Looked up from germline, CDR1 is LNHDA and CDR2 is SQIVND (reference sequence). The CDR3 extends over 14 amino acids.

DNA for the CDR3: TGTGCCAGTAGTATGGGACTAGCGGGAGGTTGGACCGGGGAGCTGTTTTTT. Amino acids: CASSMGLAGGWTGELFF. This chain links TRBV19 with TRBJ2-2; 15 bases fit TRBD2. The CDR3 spans 17 residues. Germline CDR1 and CDR2: LNHDA and SQIVND (reference sequence). J was trimmed by 5 bases and V by 3 bases; bases with no gene match: 4.

The V gene is TRBV14, the J gene TRBJ1-3; D remains ambiguous. The CDR3 totals 14 residues. In germline, CDR1 is SGHDN, CDR2 FVKESK. Trimming shortened V by 4 bases and J by 4 bases, and 11 bases separated the two germline ends. The CDR3 DNA is TGTGCCAGCAGCCGCGTTGTCGCCGGAAACACCATATATTTT. Translated, it gives CASSRVVAGNTIYF.

CDR3 nucleotides: TGTGCCAGCTCCAACTCAGCGTCCGGGACAGGCAACTATGGCTACACCTTC. Protein sequence: CASSNSASGTGNYGYTF. The chain recombines TRBV18 with TRBJ1-2; 8 nucleotides agree with TRBD1. V shed 6 bases and J 2 bases; nucleotides not matched to a gene: 14. Germline V lookup: CDR1 KGHSH, CDR2 LQKENI. This CDR3 is built from 17 residues.

The V gene is TRBV19, the J gene TRBJ2-7; D call uncertain. CDR3 length: 14 residues. The germline V gene encodes CDR1 LNHDA and CDR2 SQIVND (reference sequence). The ends were cut back, 3 bases at V and 1 base at J, with 10 bases in the middle. CDR3 sequence reads: CASSMVSVSYEQYF. The DNA for the CDR3 is TGTGCCAGTAGTATGGTAAGCGTTTCCTACGAGCAGTACTTC.

The V gene is TRBV18, the J gene TRBJ2-1; D is uncertain. Trimming removed 3 bases at V and 0 bases at J, with 12 bases between. The CDR3 is 16 residues long. Germline loops: CDR1 KGHSH, CDR2 LQKENI. Here the CDR3 DNA reads TGTGCCAGCTCACCGACCGGGTCTAACTCCTACAATGAGCAGTTCTTC. Translated: CASSPTGSNSYNEQFF.

This clone is categorized as medium-sized. The rearrangement links TRBV6-2 or TRBV6-3 to TRBJ2-5; 8 bases line up with TRBD1. Per the germline V gene, CDR1 is MNHEY and CDR2 is SVGEGT. The CDR3 loop spans 15 amino acids. After removal of 6 bases from V and 7 bases from J, the junction contained 13 bases not matched to a gene. DNA for the CDR3: TGTGCCAGCAGCCAAGAGACAGGGGCCAGCGGGACCCAGTACTTC. It codes for CASSQETGASGTQYF.

The chain is built from TRBV9 and TRBJ2-1, with D perhaps TRBD2 (6 bases). CDR3 size: 15 residues. Trimming pared 4 bases from V and 7 bases from J, leaving 18 bases between. Germline V gene sequence: CDR1 SGDLS, CDR2 YYNGEE. CDR3 in amino acids: CASSFRDSRGNEQFF. The CDR3 nucleotides are TGTGCCAGCAGCTTCCGGGACTCGAGGGGTAATGAGCAGTTCTTC.

The genes are TRBV7-2 and TRBJ1-6, with D possibly TRBD1 on 6 matching bases. The germline V and J ends were trimmed by 1 base and 7 bases, with 11 bases remaining between them. Germline lookup yields CDR1 SGHTA and CDR2 FQGNSA. The CDR3 contains 15 residues. CDR3 amino acids: CASSLEGTRNSPLHF. In DNA, the CDR3 is TGTGCCAGCAGCTTAGAAGGGACAAGGAATTCACCCCTCCACTTT.

The chain is built from TRBV12-5 and TRBJ2-7; the D gene is possibly TRBD2 (6 bases). The CDR3 has 13 amino acids. Deletions cut 1 base from V and 7 bases from J, with 11 bases between. Germline lookup yields CDR1 LGHNT and CDR2 FRNRAP. The CDR3 sequence: CASGLATSSEQYF. The CDR3 DNA sequence: TGTGCTAGTGGTTTGGCCACTAGCAGTGAGCAGTACTTC.

The gene calls are TRBV4-3 and TRBJ2-1, with 7 bases matching TRBD2. The length of the CDR3 is 14 residues. V lost 5 bases and J lost 5; bases outside the gene matches: 6. In germline, CDR1 is LGHNA, CDR2 YSLEER. Written as DNA, the CDR3 is TGCGCCAGCAGCGTAGCCGGGACTAACAATGAGCAGTTCTTC. This translates into CASSVAGTNNEQFF.

This chain joins TRBV5-5 and TRBJ2-2; 10 bases align to TRBD2. This CDR3 has 18 residues. Trimming at V came to 2 bases and at J to 3 bases, leaving 10 bases not matched to a gene. CDR1 and CDR2 from the germline V gene are SGHKS and YYEKEE (reference sequence). CDR3 residues: CASSLLAGIPGDTGELFF. CDR3 sequence (DNA): TGTGCCAGCAGCTTACTAGCGGGGATTCCCGGTGACACCGGGGAGCTGTTTTTT.

The CDR3 nucleotides are TGTGCCAGCAGCCACCATCCCCGGACTTTTGTGAACACTGAAGCTTTCTTT. Encoded protein: CASSHHPRTFVNTEAFF. The J gene is TRBJ1-1, the V gene TRBV27; no firm D call. The CDR3 runs to 17 residues. Germline V gives CDR1 MNHEY, CDR2 SMNVEV (reference sequence). The ends were cut back, 6 bases at V and 0 bases at J, with 20 bases in the middle.

This chain connects TRBV7-2 to TRBJ1-6, with TRBD1 matching 9 bases. Germline V gives CDR1 SGHTA, CDR2 FQGNSA. The CDR3 sequence is 15 residues long. The junction had 3 bases not matched to a gene; V was cut back by 0 bases and J by 9 bases. The CDR3 sequence: CASSLAGTGISPLHF. In DNA form, the CDR3 reads TGTGCCAGCAGCTTAGCGGGGACAGGGATTTCACCCCTCCACTTT.

The V call is TRBV27, the J call TRBJ2-1; TRBD2 matches 10 bases. The CDR3 extends over 17 amino acids. J gave up 10 bases and V 2 bases, and 14 bases lay outside the gene matches. Germline V gene sequence: CDR1 MNHEY, CDR2 SMNVEV (reference sequence). This CDR3 is CASSLRSRALAGEEQFF. The DNA of the CDR3 is TGTGCCAGCAGTTTAAGAAGCAGGGCTCTAGCGGGAGAGGAGCAGTTCTTC.

The count of this clone is one. This chain links TRBV9 with TRBJ2-2; TRBD1 aligns across 7 bases. CDR3 length: 15 amino acids. From germline, CDR1 is SGDLS and CDR2 YYNGEE. V trimming: 4 bases; J trimming: 5 bases; junction bases outside the gene matches: 8. The DNA for the CDR3 is TGTGCCAGCAGCTTCAGGGGGTCTCAGACCGGGGAGCTGTTTTTT. This encodes CASSFRGSQTGELFF.

The gene calls are TRBV4-3 and TRBJ2-7; perhaps TRBD1 as D (6 bases). The germline V and J ends were trimmed by 0 bases and 4 bases, with 13 bases remaining between them. The CDR3 runs to 15 residues. CDR1 LGHNA and CDR2 YSLEER come from the germline V gene. The CDR3 protein is CASSQDRTGIYEQYF. DNA of the CDR3: TGCGCCAGCAGCCAAGATCGAACAGGGATATACGAGCAGTACTTC.